These 32 T cell receptor beta chains originate from one sample sequenced in a study of long-term antiretroviral therapy in people with HIV. Runs used v3.0 of the immunoSEQ assay and were done at survey level. Data came from immunoSEQ multiplex PCR; TCRdb stores just in-frame clones and leaves some out. Here the sample spans over 25,000 clones, over 85% being singletons. Sequenced here: unsorted PBMCs, sampled 6.2 years after starting antiretroviral therapy. Receptors originate from a man in his forties with HIV.

V and J are TRBV5-1 and TRBJ2-3; possible D gene TRBD2, 6 bases. CDR1 and CDR2 (germline): SGHRS, YFSETQ. The CDR3 runs 14 residues. Trimming took 2 bases from V and 0 from J, leaving 7 bases between them. CDR3 sequence (DNA): TGCGCCAGCAGCTTTAGCGGTAGCACAGATACGCAGTATTTT. Translating gives CASSFSGSTDTQYF.

As regards this clone: At one boundary the junction diverges from the germline segment, which might be a read error. The rearrangement links TRBV29-1 to TRBJ1-1, with 7 bases lining up with TRBD1. There are 13 residues in the CDR3. CDR1 and CDR2 (germline): SQVTM, ANQGSEA. CDR3 region: CSIEEGANTEAFF. The CDR3 coding sequence is TGCAGCATTGAGGAGGGGGCGAACACTGAAGCTTTCTTT. Full variable domain (remainder filled in from reference TRBV29-1 and TRBJ1-1): SAVISQKPSRDICQRGTSLTIQCQVDSQVTMMFWYRQQPGQSLTLIATANQGSEATYESGFVIDKFPISRPNLTFSTLTVSNMSPEDSSIYLCSIEEGANTEAFFGQGTRLTVV.

This chain links TRBV6-1 with TRBJ1-6; no clear D. V lost 6 bases, J lost 11 bases, and 20 bases lay in between. The CDR3 length is 15 residues. The V gene's germline CDR1 is MNHNS and CDR2 SASEGT. In nucleotides, the CDR3 is TGTGCCAGCAGCCGAGACCAAGGGCCCCAAGCACCCCTCCACTTT. Amino acids: CASSRDQGPQAPLHF.

CDR3 region: CASQNTGKNYGYTF. CDR3 DNA sequence: TGTGCCAGCCAAAATACAGGGAAAAACTATGGCTACACCTTC. The chain links TRBV19 to TRBJ1-2, with D possibly TRBD1 on 6 matching bases. Germline-derived CDR1 and CDR2 are LNHDA and SQIVND (reference sequence). The CDR3 spans 14 residues. Trimming removed 9 bases from V and 2 bases from J, with 16 bases in between. The variable domain in full, completed from reference TRBV19 and TRBJ1-2, reads DGGITQSPKYLFRKEGQNVTLSCEQNLNHDAMYWYRQDPGQGLRLIYYSQIVNDFQKGDIAEGYSVSREKKESFPLTVTSAQKNPTAFYLCASQNTGKNYGYTFGSGTRLTVV.

The V call is TRBV19, the J call TRBJ1-5; D remains unclear. From germline, CDR1 is LNHDA and CDR2 SQIVND (reference sequence). The CDR3 consists of 13 residues. Trimming shortened V by 6 bases and J by 3 bases, and 9 bases separated the two germline ends. CDR3: CASRSWNNQPQHF. The CDR3 nucleotides are TGTGCCAGTAGGTCGTGGAACAATCAGCCCCAGCATTTT.

J is TRBJ2-3 and V is TRBV6-5; 7 nucleotides align to TRBD2. Germline assignment: CDR1 MNHEY and CDR2 SVGAGI. Unmatched junction bases numbered 6, after V lost 2 bases and J lost 4 bases. The CDR3 totals 15 residues. The CDR3 reads CASSYVAGASDTQYF. In DNA, the CDR3 is TGTGCCAGCAGTTACGTTGCGGGAGCCTCAGATACGCAGTATTTT.

V is TRBV7-2 and J is TRBJ2-1; D is possibly TRBD2 (5 bases). The CDR3 runs 14 residues. V lost 2 bases, J lost 7 bases, and 12 bases lay in between. The V gene's germline CDR1 is SGHTA and CDR2 FQGNSA. The CDR3: CASSLLVSGNEQFF. The CDR3, as DNA: TGTGCCAGCAGCTTATTGGTTTCGGGGAATGAGCAGTTCTTC.

This chain joins TRBV11-2 and TRBJ1-2; unclear D gene. Trimming removed 1 base at V and 1 base at J, with 4 bases between. CDR1 SGHAT and CDR2 FQNNGV come from the germline V gene. The CDR3 loop spans 13 amino acids. The chain's CDR3 is CASSLGVNYGYTF. CDR3 DNA: TGTGCCAGCAGCTTAGGGGTTAACTATGGCTACACCTTC.

This clone occurred a few times. J is TRBJ1-5 and V is TRBV2; 8 bases line up with TRBD1. The CDR3 loop spans 15 amino acids. The germline CDR1 and CDR2 sequences are SNHLY and FYNNEI. After removal of 3 bases from V and 6 bases from J, the junction contained 7 bases not matched to a gene. The CDR3, as DNA: TGTGCCAGCAGTGATAAGGGACAGGCGCCTCAGCCCCAGCATTTT. Amino acid sequence: CASSDKGQAPQPQHF.

Remarks on this clone: Within the sample, other DNA sequences also encode this same CDR3. V and J are TRBV10-2 and TRBJ2-7; D ambiguous. The CDR3 has 12 residues. V was cut by 0 bases and J by 6 bases, with 6 bases left in between. Germline lookup yields CDR1 WSHSY and CDR2 SAAADI. The DNA for the CDR3 is TGCGCCAGCAGTGAGTCCGGCGGCGAGCAGTACTTC. Amino acid sequence: CASSESGGEQYF.

The genes are TRBV5-1 and TRBJ2-2; 10 bases line up with TRBD2. Germline CDR1 and CDR2: SGHRS and YFSETQ. The CDR3 consists of 17 residues. Trimming removed 2 bases from V and 1 base from J; junction bases left unmatched: 5. This CDR3 is CASSFPTSGENTGELFF. As DNA, the CDR3 is TGCGCCAGCAGCTTCCCAACTAGCGGGGAGAACACCGGGGAGCTGTTTTTT.

The CDR3 region has the DNA TGTGCCAGCAGTCCTCGGGACACCCGGTGGGAGAACACTGAAGCTTTCTTT. Protein sequence: CASSPRDTRWENTEAFF. The genes are TRBV27 and TRBJ1-1; D possibly corresponds to TRBD1 (6 bases). CDR3 length: 17 amino acids. V was clipped by 5 bases and J by 1 base, with 20 bases between them. Germline V gene sequence: CDR1 MNHEY, CDR2 SMNVEV (reference sequence).

The chain couples TRBV19 to TRBJ2-7; 7 positions agree with TRBD2. CDR1 and CDR2 from the germline V gene are LNHDA and SQIVND (reference sequence). The trim removed 4 bases at V and 2 bases at J, leaving 8 bases unmatched. CDR3 length equals 15 residues. CDR3 sequence (DNA): TGTGCCAGTAGTAGGGGGGGACGTGGGACCTACGAGCAGTACTTC. It translates to CASSRGGRGTYEQYF.

This clone was counted a single time. This chain connects TRBV29-1 to TRBJ2-7, with a tentative D call TRBD1 (5 bases). Germline V CDR1 and CDR2: SQVTM, ANQGSEA. This CDR3 region has 13 residues. Trimming left V 1 base short and J 2 bases short, with 9 bases between. The CDR3, as DNA: TGCAGCGTTGAAGCTCAGGGCGCCTACGAGCAGTACTTC. It translates to CSVEAQGAYEQYF.

V gene TRBV25-1 combines with J gene TRBJ2-7, with D uncertain. The CDR3 spans 11 residues. Trimming removed 5 bases at V and 0 bases at J, with 2 bases between. Germline values: CDR1 MGHDK, CDR2 SYGVNS. CDR3 sequence (DNA): TGTGCCAGCAGTAACTCCTACGAGCAGTACTTC. It is translated as CASSNSYEQYF.

In this sample, this clone turned up once. The V call is TRBV7-2, the J call TRBJ2-4; D is possibly TRBD1 (6 bases). Deletions cut 1 base from V and 3 bases from J, with 10 bases between. This CDR3 is 15 amino acids long. Germline CDR1 and CDR2: SGHTA and FQGNSA. The CDR3 DNA reads as TGTGCCAGCAGCTTAGTGGCAGGGGTCAAAAACATTCAGTACTTC. It is translated as CASSLVAGVKNIQYF.

The chain combines TRBV6-1 with TRBJ1-1; D call uncertain. The germline V gene encodes CDR1 MNHNS and CDR2 SASEGT. V gave up 2 bases and J gave up 6 bases, with 10 bases separating them. CDR3 size: 13 residues. The CDR3 region has the DNA TGTGCCAGCAGTGAAACAAATCTCGCTGAAGCTTTCTTT. This sequence encodes CASSETNLAEAFF.

V usage is TRBV6-6 and J usage is TRBJ1-1; a weak D match, TRBD1 (6 bases). Looked up from germline, CDR1 is MNHNY and CDR2 is SVGAGI (reference sequence). Trimming cost V 6 bases and J 3 bases, with 11 bases left between them. CDR3 length: 13 amino acids. The CDR3 DNA is TGTGCCAGCAGGCCAGGGGTTTACACTGAAGCTTTCTTT. It codes for CASRPGVYTEAFF.

The chain joins TRBV11-2 to TRBJ2-5, with TRBD1 as a possible D gene (5 bases). Trimming took 7 bases from V and 5 from J, leaving 14 bases between them. This CDR3 is 13 amino acids long. Per germline, CDR1 SGHAT and CDR2 FQNNGV. The DNA for the CDR3 is TGTGCCAGCACCAGGGCTCGGTTGGAGACCCAGTACTTC. Protein: CASTRARLETQYF.

The chain joins TRBV5-1 to TRBJ2-2, with 8 bases fitting TRBD1. Germline CDR1 reads SGHRS; CDR2 reads YFSETQ. The trim removed 7 bases at V and 7 bases at J, leaving 3 bases unmatched. CDR3 length equals 12 residues. For the CDR3, the DNA is TGCGCCAGCGGACAGGGCTTCGGGGAGCTGTTTTTT. Protein product: CASGQGFGELFF. Full variable domain (outside the CDR3, taken from reference TRBV5-1 and TRBJ2-2): KAGVTQTPRYLIKTRGQQVTLSCSPISGHRSVSWYQQTPGQGLQFLFEYFSETQRNKGNFPGRFSGRQFSNSRSEMNVSTLELGDSALYLCASGQGFGELFFGEGSRLTVL.

J is TRBJ2-3 and V is TRBV30; D is ambiguous. The CDR3 contains 16 residues. Trimming shortened V by 2 bases and J by 6 bases, and 21 bases separated the two germline ends. The germline gives CDR1 GTSNPN, CDR2 SVGIG (reference sequence). The CDR3 bases are TGTGCCTGGAGTCCGGAGAGGTCCCAACCGGCGGATACGCAGTATTTT. Translating gives CAWSPERSQPADTQYF.

As to this clone: The junction departs from the called germline gene at one end, perhaps through a read error. This sequence joins TRBV7-6 and TRBJ2-5; D gene unclear. Germline CDR1 is SGHVS and CDR2 is FNYEAQ. The CDR3 loop spans 15 amino acids. In nucleotides, the CDR3 is TGTGCCAGCAGCTTAGGGGCAGCTCGATACGAGATCCAGTACTTC. It yields the protein CASSLGAARYEIQYF.

The V and J genes are TRBV27 and TRBJ1-3; D is unresolved. The CDR3 runs to 13 residues. Germline CDR1 is MNHEY and CDR2 is SMNVEV (reference sequence). V lost 7 bases and J 1 base, leaving 8 bases between the germline ends. The CDR3 nucleotides read TGTGCCAGCAAACTGAGTTCTGGAAACACCATATATTTT. Amino acid sequence: CASKLSSGNTIYF.

This clone was recorded a few times. CDR3 bases: TGTGCCAGCAGCTTCGAACGGGGACAGGGGTACTATGGCTACACCTTC. It is translated as CASSFERGQGYYGYTF. This sequence joins TRBV5-4 and TRBJ1-2, with 10 bases matching TRBD1. The CDR3 is 16 residues long. V lost 2 bases to trimming and J lost 3 bases; unmatched junction nucleotides: 7. The germline V gene encodes CDR1 SGHNT and CDR2 YYREEE (reference sequence).

The V call is TRBV2, the J call TRBJ2-3; TRBD2 matches 10 bases. This CDR3 has 17 amino acids. V dropped 5 bases and J dropped 6; count of bases not matched to a gene: 14. Germline V gives CDR1 SNHLY, CDR2 FYNNEI. The CDR3 protein is CASSFAGAGGPRDTQYF. The CDR3, as DNA: TGTGCCAGCAGTTTCGCAGGAGCGGGAGGGCCGCGTGATACGCAGTATTTT.

This clone was seen more than once but under ten times. The rearrangement uses TRBV7-8 and TRBJ2-3; no definite D call. V gave up 1 base and J gave up 6 bases, with 17 bases separating them. CDR1 and CDR2 from the germline V gene are SGHVS and FQNEAQ. The CDR3 is 16 residues long. CDR3 region: CASSLGVGTPADTQYF. As DNA, the CDR3 is TGTGCCAGCAGCTTAGGCGTGGGAACACCTGCCGATACGCAGTATTTT.

The chain couples TRBV7-2 to TRBJ2-7, with TRBD2 matching 7 bases. With 2 bases clipped from V and 4 bases from J, the junction kept 5 bases outside the gene matches. From germline, CDR1 is SGHTA and CDR2 FQGNSA. The CDR3 totals 14 residues. The CDR3 region is CASSLIPGGYEQYF. CDR3 DNA: TGTGCCAGCAGCTTAATTCCGGGGGGTTACGAGCAGTACTTC.

The V gene is TRBV7-2, the J gene TRBJ2-1, with TRBD2 matching 9 bases. CDR1 and CDR2 from the germline V gene are SGHTA and FQGNSA. There are 15 residues in the CDR3. V lost 5 bases and J lost 6; bases outside the gene matches: 8. The CDR3 DNA follows: TGTGCCAGCAGCCGAATCATGCGGGGGGGCAATGAGCAGTTCTTC. Translated, it gives CASSRIMRGGNEQFF.

The genes are TRBV7-8 and TRBJ2-4, with TRBD2 matching over 8 bases. CDR3 length: 17 amino acids. The germline V gene has CDR1 SGHVS and CDR2 FQNEAQ. V gave up 4 bases and J gave up 0 bases; unmatched junction bases: 8. The CDR3 bases are TGTGCCAGCAGCTCGGTGGCGGGGGGACTAGCCAAAAACATTCAGTACTTC. This codes for CASSSVAGGLAKNIQYF.

The J gene is TRBJ2-3, the V gene TRBV9, with D maybe TRBD1 (6 bases). The CDR3 totals 13 residues. CDR1 and CDR2 (germline): SGDLS, YYNGEE. Between the trimmed V and J ends, which lost 8 bases and 2 bases, there was a span of 12 bases. CDR3 DNA sequence: TGTGCCAGTGGACAGATTAACACAGATACGCAGTATTTT. It codes for CASGQINTDTQYF.

The rearrangement joins TRBV30 to TRBJ1-4; D is unresolved. The germline V gene has CDR1 GTSNPN and CDR2 SVGIG (reference sequence). The length of the CDR3 is 15 residues. Trimming took off 6 bases at V and 4 bases at J, with 18 bases between the two ends. The CDR3 nucleotides are TGTGCCTGCCCTACTATGGACGGGGATAATGAAAAACTGTTTTTT. Translated: CACPTMDGDNEKLFF.

As concerns this clone: The junction shows a germline mismatch at one end, possibly a read error. This chain uses TRBV19 with TRBJ2-3, with 8 bases that match TRBD2. CDR1 and CDR2 (germline): LNHDA, SQIVND (reference sequence). The CDR3 runs to 13 residues. The CDR3 region has the DNA TGTGCCAGTAGTAGGACTAGCAGAGATACGCAGTATTTT. As protein: CASSRTSRDTQYF.